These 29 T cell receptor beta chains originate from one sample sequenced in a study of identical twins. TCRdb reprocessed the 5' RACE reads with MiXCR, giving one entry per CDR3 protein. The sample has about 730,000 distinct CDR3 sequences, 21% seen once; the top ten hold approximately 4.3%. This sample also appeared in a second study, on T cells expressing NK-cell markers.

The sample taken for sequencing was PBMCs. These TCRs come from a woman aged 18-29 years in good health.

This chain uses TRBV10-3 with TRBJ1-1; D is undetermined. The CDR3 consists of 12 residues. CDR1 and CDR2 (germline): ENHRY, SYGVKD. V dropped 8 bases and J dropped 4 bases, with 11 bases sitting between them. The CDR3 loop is CAIQERVTEAFF. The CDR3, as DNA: TGTGCCATCCAGGAACGGGTCACTGAAGCTTTCTTT.

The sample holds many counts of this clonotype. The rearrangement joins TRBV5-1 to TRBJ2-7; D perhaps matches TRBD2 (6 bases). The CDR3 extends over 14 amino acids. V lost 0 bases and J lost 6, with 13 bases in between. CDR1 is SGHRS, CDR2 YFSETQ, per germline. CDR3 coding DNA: TGCGCCAGCAGCTTGGAGGAGGGAACGGGCGAGCAGTACTTC. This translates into CASSLEEGTGEQYF.

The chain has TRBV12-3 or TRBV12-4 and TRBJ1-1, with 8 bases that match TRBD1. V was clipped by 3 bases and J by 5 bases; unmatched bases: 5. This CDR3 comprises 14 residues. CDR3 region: CASSLSGGITEAFF. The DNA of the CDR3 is TGTGCCAGCAGTTTGTCAGGGGGCATTACTGAAGCTTTCTTT.

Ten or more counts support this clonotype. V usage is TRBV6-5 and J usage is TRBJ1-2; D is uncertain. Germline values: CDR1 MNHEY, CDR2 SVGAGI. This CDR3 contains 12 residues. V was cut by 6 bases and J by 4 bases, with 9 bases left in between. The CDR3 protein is CASRTVSYGYTF. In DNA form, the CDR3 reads TGTGCCAGCAGGACGGTATCCTATGGCTACACCTTC.

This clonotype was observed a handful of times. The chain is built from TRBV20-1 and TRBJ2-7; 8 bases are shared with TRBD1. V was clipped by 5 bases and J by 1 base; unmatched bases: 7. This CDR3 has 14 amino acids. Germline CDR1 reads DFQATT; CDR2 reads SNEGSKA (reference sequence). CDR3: CSAESGTGSYEQYF. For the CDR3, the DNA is TGCAGTGCTGAATCCGGGACAGGATCCTACGAGCAGTACTTC.

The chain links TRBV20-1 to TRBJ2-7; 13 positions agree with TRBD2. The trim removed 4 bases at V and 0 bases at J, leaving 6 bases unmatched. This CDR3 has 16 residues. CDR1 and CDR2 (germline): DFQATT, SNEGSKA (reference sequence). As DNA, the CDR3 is TGCAGTGCTACGGGACTAGCGGGAAAGGGCTCCTACGAGCAGTACTTC. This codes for CSATGLAGKGSYEQYF.

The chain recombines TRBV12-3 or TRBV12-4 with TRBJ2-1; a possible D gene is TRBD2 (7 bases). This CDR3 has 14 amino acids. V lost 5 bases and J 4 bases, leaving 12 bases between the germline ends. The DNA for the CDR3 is TGTGCCAGCAGTCCACAGGGAGGGTACAATGAGCAGTTCTTC. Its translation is CASSPQGGYNEQFF.

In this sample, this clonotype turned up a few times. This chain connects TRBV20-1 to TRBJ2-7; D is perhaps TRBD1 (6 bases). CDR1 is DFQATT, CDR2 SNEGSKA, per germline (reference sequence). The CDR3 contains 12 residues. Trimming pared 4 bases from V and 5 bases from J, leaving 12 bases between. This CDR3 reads CSAKTGRDEQYF. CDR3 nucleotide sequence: TGCAGTGCTAAGACAGGCCGGGACGAGCAGTACTTC.

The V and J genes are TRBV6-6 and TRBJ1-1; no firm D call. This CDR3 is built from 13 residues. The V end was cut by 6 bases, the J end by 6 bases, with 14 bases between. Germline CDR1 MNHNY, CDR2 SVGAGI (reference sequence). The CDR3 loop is CASRGTSNAEAFF. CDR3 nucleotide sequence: TGTGCCAGCAGGGGAACCAGTAACGCTGAAGCTTTCTTT.

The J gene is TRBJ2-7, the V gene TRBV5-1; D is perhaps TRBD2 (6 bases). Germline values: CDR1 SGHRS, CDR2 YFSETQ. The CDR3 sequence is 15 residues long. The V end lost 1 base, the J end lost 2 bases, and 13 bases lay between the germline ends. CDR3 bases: TGCGCCAGCAGCTTGTCGGGACTGCCGGCCTACGAGCAGTACTTC. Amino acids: CASSLSGLPAYEQYF.

The CDR3 sequence: CSATVIAGGPYEQYF. CDR3 DNA sequence: TGCAGTGCTACAGTAATAGCGGGGGGGCCATACGAGCAGTACTTC. The V and J genes are TRBV20-1 and TRBJ2-7; the match to TRBD2 covers 11 bases. This CDR3 is built from 15 residues. V was pared by 4 bases and J by 4 bases, with 9 bases of the junction left unmatched. The V gene's germline CDR1 is DFQATT and CDR2 SNEGSKA (reference sequence).

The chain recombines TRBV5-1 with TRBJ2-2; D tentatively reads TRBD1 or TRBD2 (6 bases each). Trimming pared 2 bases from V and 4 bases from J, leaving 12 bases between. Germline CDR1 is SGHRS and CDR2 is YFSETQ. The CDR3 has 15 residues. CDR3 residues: CASSLGGTFTGELFF. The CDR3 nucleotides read TGCGCCAGCAGCTTAGGCGGGACATTCACCGGGGAGCTGTTTTTT.

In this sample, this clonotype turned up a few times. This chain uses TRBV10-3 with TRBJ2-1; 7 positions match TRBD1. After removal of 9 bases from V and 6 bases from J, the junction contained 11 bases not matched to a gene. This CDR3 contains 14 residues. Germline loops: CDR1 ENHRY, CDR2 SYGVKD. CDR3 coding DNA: TGTGCCATTAAGGGGGCTGGTAATTCCAATGAGCAGTTCTTC. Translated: CAIKGAGNSNEQFF.

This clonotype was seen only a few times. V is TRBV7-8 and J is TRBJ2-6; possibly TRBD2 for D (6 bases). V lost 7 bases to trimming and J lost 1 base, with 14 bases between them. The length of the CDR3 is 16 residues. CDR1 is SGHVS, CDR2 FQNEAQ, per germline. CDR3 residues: CASMVNAGSGANVLTF. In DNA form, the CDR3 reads TGTGCCAGCATGGTTAACGCGGGATCTGGGGCCAACGTCCTGACTTTC.

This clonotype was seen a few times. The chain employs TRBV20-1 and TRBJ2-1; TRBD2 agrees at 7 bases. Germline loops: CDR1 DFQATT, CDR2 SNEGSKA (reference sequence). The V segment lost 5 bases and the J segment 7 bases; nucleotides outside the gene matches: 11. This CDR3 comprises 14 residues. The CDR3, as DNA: TGCAGTGCTGGGAGAGCGGGATCGATTAATGAGCAGTTCTTC. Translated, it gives CSAGRAGSINEQFF.

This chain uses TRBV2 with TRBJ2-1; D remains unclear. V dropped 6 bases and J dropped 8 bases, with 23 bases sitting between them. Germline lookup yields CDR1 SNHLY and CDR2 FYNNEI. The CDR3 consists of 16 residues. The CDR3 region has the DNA TGTGCCAGCAGCTCGAACCACTACGCCAAAAGCCATGAGCAGTTCTTC. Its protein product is CASSSNHYAKSHEQFF.

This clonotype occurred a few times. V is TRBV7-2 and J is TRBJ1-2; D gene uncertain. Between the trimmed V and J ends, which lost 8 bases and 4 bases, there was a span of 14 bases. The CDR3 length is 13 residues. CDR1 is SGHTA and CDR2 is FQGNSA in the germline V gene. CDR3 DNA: TGTGCCAGCTCCCCTAACACCGGCTATGGCTACACCTTC. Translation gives CASSPNTGYGYTF.

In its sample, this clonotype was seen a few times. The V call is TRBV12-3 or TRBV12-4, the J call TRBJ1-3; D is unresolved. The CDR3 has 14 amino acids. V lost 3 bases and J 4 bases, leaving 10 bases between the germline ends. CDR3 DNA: TGTGCCAGCAGTTTGATAGGTACCGGAAACACCATATATTTT. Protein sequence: CASSLIGTGNTIYF.

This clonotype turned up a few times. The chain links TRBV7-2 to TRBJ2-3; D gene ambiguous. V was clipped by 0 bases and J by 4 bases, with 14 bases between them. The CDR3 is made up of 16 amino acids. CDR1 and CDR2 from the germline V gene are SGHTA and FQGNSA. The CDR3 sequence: CASSLAPVLLADTQYF. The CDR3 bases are TGTGCCAGCAGCTTAGCGCCGGTGCTCTTGGCAGATACGCAGTATTTT.

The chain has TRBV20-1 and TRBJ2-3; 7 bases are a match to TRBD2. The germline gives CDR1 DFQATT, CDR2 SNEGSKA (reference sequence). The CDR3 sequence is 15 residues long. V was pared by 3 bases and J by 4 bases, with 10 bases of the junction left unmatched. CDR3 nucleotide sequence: TGCAGTGCTAGTAGCGGCGGGGGATTGCCAGATACGCAGTATTTT. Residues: CSASSGGGLPDTQYF.

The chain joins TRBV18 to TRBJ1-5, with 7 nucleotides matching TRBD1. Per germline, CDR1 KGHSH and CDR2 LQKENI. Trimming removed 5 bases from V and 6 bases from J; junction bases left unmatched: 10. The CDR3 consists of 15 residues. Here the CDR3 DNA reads TGTGCCAGCTCATCCGGGACAGCCGTCTCTCAGCCCCAGCATTTT. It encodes CASSSGTAVSQPQHF.

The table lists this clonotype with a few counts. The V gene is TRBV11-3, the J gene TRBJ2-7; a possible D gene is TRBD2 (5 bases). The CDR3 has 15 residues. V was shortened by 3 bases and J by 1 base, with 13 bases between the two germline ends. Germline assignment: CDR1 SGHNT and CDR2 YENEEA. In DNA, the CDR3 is TGTGCCAGCAGCTTTCACTTGAGGGAATCCTACGAGCAGTACTTC. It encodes CASSFHLRESYEQYF.

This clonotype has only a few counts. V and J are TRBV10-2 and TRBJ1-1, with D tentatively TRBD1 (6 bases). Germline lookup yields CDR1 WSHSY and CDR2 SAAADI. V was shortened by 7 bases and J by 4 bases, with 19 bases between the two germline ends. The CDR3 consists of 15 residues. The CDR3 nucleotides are TGCGCCAGCAACGCGCGCTACAGGGTCCGCACTGAAGCTTTCTTT. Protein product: CASNARYRVRTEAFF.

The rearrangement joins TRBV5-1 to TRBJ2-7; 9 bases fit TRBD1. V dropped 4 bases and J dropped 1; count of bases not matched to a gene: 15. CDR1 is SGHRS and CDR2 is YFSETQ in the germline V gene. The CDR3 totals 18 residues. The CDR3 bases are TGCGCCAGCAGCGTCCGGGACAGGGCTTTTGCCCGGTCCTACGAGCAGTACTTC. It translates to CASSVRDRAFARSYEQYF.

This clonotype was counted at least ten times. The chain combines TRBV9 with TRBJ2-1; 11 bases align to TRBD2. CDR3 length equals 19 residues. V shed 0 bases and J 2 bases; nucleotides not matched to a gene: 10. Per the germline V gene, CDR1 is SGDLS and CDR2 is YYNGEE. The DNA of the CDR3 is TGTGCCAGCAGCGTAGGGCTAGCGGGAGGCGGGAGGGCCTACAATGAGCAGTTCTTC. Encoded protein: CASSVGLAGGGRAYNEQFF.

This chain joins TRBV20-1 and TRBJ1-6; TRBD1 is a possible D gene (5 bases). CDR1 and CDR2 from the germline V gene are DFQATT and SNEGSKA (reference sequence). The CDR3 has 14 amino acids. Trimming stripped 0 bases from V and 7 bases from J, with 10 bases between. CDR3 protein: CSAREGTGNSPLHF. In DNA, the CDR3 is TGCAGTGCTAGAGAGGGGACGGGAAATTCACCCCTCCACTTT.

The CDR3 protein is CASSLVDRGRGYGYTF. CDR3 DNA sequence: TGTGCCAGCAGCTTAGTGGACAGGGGGCGCGGCTATGGCTACACCTTC. The V and J genes are TRBV7-2 and TRBJ1-2, with 11 nucleotides matching TRBD1. V trimming: 1 base; J trimming: 4 bases; junction bases outside the gene matches: 5. The CDR3 spans 16 residues. Looked up from germline, CDR1 is SGHTA and CDR2 is FQGNSA. The full variable domain, its missing parts supplied by reference TRBV7-2 and TRBJ1-2, is GAGVSQSPSNKVTEKGKDVELRCDPISGHTALYWYRQSLGQGLEFLIYFQGNSAPDKSGLPSDRFSAERTGGSVSTLTIQRTQQEDSAVYLCASSLVDRGRGYGYTFGSGTRLTVV.

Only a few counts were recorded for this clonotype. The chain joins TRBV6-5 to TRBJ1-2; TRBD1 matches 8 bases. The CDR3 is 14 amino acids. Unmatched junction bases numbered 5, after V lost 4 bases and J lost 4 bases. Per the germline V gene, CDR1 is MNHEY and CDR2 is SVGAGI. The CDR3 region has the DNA TGTGCCAGCAGTTCCCGGACAGGGACCTATGGCTACACCTTC. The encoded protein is CASSSRTGTYGYTF.

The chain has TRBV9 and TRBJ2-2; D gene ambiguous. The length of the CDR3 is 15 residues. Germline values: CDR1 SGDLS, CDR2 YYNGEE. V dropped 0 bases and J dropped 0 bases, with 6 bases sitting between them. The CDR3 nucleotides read TGTGCCAGCAGCGTAGAGGTGGCGAACACCGGGGAGCTGTTTTTT. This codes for CASSVEVANTGELFF.